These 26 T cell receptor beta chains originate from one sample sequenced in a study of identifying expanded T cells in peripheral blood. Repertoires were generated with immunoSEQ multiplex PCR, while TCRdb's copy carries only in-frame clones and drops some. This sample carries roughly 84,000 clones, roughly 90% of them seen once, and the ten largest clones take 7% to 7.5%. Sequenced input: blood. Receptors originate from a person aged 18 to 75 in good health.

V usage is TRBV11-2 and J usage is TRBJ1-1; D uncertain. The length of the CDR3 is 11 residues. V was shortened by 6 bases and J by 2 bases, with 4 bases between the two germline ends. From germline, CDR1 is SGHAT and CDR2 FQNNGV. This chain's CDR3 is CASRLNTEAFF. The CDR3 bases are TGTGCCAGCAGACTCAACACTGAAGCTTTCTTT. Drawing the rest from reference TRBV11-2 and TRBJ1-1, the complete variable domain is EAGVAQSPRYKIIEKRQSVAFWCNPISGHATLYWYQQILGQGPKLLIQFQNNGVVDDSQLPKDRFSAERLKGVDSTLKIQPAKLEDSAVYLCASRLNTEAFFGQGTRLTVV.

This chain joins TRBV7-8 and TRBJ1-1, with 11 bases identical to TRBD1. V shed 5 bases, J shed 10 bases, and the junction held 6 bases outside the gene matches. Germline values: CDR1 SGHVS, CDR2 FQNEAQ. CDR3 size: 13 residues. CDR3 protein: CASSTDRGQRAFF. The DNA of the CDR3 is TGTGCCAGCAGCACGGACAGGGGGCAACGAGCTTTCTTT.

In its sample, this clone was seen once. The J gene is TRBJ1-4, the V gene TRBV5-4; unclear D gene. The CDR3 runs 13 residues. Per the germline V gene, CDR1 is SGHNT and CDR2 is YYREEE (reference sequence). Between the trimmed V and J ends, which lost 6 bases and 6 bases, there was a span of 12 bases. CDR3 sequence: CASTLRGDEKLFF. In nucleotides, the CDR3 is TGTGCCAGCACTCTACGCGGCGATGAAAAACTGTTTTTT.

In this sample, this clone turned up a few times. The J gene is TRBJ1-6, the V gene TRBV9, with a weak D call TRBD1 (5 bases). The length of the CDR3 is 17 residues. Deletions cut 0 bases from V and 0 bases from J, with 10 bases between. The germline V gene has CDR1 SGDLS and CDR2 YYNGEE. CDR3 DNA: TGTGCCAGCAGCGTAGAAGGGGCTAGCTCCTATAATTCACCCCTCCACTTT. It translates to CASSVEGASSYNSPLHF.

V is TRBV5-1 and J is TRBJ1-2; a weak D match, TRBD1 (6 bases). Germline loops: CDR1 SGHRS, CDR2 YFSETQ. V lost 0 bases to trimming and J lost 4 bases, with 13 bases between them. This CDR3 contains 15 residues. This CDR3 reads CASSLAFPDSYGYTF. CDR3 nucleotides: TGCGCCAGCAGCTTGGCCTTCCCGGACAGCTATGGCTACACCTTC.

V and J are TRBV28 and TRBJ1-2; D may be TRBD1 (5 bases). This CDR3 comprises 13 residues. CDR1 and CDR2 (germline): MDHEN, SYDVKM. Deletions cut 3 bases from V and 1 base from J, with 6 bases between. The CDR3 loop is CASSFGGNYGYTF. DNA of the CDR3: TGTGCCAGCAGTTTCGGGGGTAACTATGGCTACACCTTC.

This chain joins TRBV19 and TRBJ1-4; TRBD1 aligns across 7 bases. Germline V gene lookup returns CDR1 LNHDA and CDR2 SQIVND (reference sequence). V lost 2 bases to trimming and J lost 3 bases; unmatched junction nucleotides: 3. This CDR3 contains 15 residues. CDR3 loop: CASSISGQSNEKLFF. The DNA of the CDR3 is TGTGCCAGTAGTATATCGGGACAGTCTAATGAAAAACTGTTTTTT.

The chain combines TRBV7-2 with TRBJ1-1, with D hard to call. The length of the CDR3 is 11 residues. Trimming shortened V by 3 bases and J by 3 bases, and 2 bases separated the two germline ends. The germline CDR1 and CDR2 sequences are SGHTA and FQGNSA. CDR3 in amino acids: CASSFHTEAFF. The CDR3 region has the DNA TGTGCCAGCAGCTTCCACACTGAAGCTTTCTTT.

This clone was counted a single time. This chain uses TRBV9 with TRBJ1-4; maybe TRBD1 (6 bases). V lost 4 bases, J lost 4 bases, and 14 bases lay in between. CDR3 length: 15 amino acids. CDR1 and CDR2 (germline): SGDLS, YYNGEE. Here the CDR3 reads CASSTSGALNEKLFF. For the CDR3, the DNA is TGTGCCAGCAGCACATCAGGGGCTCTTAATGAAAAACTGTTTTTT.

CDR3 nucleotides: TGTGCCAGCAGCTTGGGGCAGTTTCCTGGCTACACCTTC. Translating gives CASSLGQFPGYTF. V usage is TRBV5-4 and J usage is TRBJ1-2; D gene uncertain. From germline, CDR1 is SGHNT and CDR2 YYREEE (reference sequence). The CDR3 has 13 residues. The germline V and J ends were trimmed by 0 bases and 7 bases, with 10 bases remaining between them.

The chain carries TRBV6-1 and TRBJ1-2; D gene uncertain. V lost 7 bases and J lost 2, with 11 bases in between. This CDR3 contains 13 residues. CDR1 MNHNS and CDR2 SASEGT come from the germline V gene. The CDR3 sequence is CASTYGLNYGYTF. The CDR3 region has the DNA TGTGCCAGCACTTACGGTTTAAACTATGGCTACACCTTC.

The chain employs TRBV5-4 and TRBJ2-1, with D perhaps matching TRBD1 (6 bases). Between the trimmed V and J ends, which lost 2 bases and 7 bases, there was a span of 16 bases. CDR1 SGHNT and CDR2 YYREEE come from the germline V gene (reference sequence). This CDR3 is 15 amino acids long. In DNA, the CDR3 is TGTGCCAGCAGCTTCGGGTGGGGGCCGGGGAATGAGCAGTTCTTC. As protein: CASSFGWGPGNEQFF.

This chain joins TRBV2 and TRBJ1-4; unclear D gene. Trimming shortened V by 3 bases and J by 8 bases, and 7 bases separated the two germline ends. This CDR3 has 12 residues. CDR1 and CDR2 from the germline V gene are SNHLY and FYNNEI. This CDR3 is CASSEAGEKLFF. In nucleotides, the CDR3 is TGTGCCAGCAGTGAGGCGGGGGAAAAACTGTTTTTT.

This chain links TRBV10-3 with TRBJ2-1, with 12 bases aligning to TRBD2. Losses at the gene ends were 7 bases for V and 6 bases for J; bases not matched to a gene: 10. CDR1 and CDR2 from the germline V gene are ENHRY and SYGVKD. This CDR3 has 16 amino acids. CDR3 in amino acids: CAITQTSGGTSNEQFF. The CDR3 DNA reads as TGTGCCATCACCCAGACTAGCGGGGGAACCTCCAATGAGCAGTTCTTC.

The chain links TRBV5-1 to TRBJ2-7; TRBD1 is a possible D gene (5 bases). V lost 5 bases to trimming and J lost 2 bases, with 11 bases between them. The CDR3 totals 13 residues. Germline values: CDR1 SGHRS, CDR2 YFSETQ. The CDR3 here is CASSSEGAYEQYF. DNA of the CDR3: TGCGCCAGCAGTTCGGAAGGGGCCTACGAGCAGTACTTC. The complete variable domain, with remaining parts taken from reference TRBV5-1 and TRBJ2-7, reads KAGVTQTPRYLIKTRGQQVTLSCSPISGHRSVSWYQQTPGQGLQFLFEYFSETQRNKGNFPGRFSGRQFSNSRSEMNVSTLELGDSALYLCASSSEGAYEQYFGPGTRLTVT.

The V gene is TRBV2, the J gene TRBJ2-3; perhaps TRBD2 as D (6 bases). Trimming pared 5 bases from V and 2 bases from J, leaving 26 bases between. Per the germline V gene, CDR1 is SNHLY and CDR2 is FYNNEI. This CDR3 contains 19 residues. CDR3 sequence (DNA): TGTGCCAGCAGTTGGACTACCTCATATAAGCCCACGCACACAGATACGCAGTATTTT. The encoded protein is CASSWTTSYKPTHTDTQYF.

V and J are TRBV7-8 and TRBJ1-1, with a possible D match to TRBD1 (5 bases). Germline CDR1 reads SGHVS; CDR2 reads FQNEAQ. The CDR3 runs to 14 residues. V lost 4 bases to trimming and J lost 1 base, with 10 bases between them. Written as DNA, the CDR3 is TGTGCCAGCAGCTCAAACACAGGGAACACTGAAGCTTTCTTT. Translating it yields CASSSNTGNTEAFF.

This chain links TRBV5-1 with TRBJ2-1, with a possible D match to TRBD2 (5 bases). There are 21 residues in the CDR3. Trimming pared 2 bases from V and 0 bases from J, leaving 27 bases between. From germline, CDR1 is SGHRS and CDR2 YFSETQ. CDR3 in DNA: TGCGCCAGCAGCTTTTTAACTTTGAGCGGATCGGTTAAAAACTCCTACAATGAGCAGTTCTTC. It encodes CASSFLTLSGSVKNSYNEQFF.

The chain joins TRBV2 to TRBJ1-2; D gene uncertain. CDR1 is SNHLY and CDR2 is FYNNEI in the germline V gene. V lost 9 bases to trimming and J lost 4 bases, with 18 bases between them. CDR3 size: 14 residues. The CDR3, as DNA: TGTGCCAGACTTGTTGGGATGGCTCCCTATGGCTACACCTTC. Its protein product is CARLVGMAPYGYTF.

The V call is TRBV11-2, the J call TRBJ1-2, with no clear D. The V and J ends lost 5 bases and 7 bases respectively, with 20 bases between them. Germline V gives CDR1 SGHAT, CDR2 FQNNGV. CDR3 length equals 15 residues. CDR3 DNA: TGTGCCAGCAGCCAAATCGCTTGGGGTTCGGGTGGCTACACCTTC. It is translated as CASSQIAWGSGGYTF.

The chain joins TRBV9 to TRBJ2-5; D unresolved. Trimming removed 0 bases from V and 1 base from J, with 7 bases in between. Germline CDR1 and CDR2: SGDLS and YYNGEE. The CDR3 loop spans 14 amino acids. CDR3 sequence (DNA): TGTGCCAGCAGCGTAGGGGTCCTCCAAGAGACCCAGTACTTC. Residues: CASSVGVLQETQYF.

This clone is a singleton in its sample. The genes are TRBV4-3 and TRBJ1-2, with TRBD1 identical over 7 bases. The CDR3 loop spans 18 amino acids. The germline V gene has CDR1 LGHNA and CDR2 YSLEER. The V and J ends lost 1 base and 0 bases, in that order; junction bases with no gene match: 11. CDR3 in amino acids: CASSQVWTTGDTNYGYTF. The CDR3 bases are TGCGCCAGCAGCCAAGTATGGACCACAGGGGACACTAACTATGGCTACACCTTC.

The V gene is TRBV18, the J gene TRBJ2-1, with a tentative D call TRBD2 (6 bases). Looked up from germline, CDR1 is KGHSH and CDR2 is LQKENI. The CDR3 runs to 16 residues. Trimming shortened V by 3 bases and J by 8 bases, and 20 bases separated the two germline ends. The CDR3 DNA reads TGTGCCAGCTCACCGCGGGACCACCTGACGATCTATGAGCAGTTCTTC. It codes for CASSPRDHLTIYEQFF.

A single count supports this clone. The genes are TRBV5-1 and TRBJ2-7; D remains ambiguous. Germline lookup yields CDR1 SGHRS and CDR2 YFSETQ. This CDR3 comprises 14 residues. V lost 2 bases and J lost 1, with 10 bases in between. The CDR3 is CASSFGLDSYEQYF. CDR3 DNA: TGCGCCAGCAGCTTTGGGCTAGATTCCTACGAGCAGTACTTC.

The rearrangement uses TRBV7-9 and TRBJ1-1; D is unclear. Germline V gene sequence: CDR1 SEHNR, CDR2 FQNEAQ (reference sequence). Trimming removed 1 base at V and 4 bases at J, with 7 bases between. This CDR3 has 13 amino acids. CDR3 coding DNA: TGTGCCAGCAGCTTAGGAGGTTCCACTGAAGCTTTCTTT. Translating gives CASSLGGSTEAFF. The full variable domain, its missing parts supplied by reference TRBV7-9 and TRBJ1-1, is DTGVSQNPRHKITKRGQNVTFRCDPISEHNRLYWYRQTLGQGPEFLTYFQNEAQLEKSRLLSDRFSAERPKGSFSTLEIQRTEQGDSAMYLCASSLGGSTEAFFGQGTRLTVV.

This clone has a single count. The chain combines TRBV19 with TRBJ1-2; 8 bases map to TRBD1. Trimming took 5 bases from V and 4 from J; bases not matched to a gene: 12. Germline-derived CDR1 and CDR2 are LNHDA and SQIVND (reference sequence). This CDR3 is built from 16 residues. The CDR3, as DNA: TGTGCCAGTAGTGTCTCCGGGGACAGGCTCTTCTATGGCTACACCTTC. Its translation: CASSVSGDRLFYGYTF.